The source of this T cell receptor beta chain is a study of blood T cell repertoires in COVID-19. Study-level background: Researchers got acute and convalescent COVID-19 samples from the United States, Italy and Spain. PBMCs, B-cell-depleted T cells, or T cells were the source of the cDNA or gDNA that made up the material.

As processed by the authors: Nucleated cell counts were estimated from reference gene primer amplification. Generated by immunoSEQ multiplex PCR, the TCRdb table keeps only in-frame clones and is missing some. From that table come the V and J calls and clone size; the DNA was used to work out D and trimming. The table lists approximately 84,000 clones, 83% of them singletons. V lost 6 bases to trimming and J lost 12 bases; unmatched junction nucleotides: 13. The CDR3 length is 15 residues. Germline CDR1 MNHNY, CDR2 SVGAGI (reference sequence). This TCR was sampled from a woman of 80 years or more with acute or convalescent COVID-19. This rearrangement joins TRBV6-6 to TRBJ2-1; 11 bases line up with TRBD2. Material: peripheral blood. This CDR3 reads CASSRGTSGRIVQFF. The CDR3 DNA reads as TGTGCCAGCAGCCGGGGGACTAGCGGAAGGATTGTGCAGTTCTTC.